The 24 T cell receptor beta chains below were found in one sample sequenced in a study of blood T cells in healthy people across ages. Using a J-beta primer mix together with a sample-barcoded 5' primer, a second PCR was run for roughly 7 to 11 cycles. From the 5' RACE reads, TCRdb called clonotypes with MiXCR, one entry per CDR3 protein. The data show over 1,200,000 distinct CDR3 sequences, 59% seen once. The sequenced material came from blood. The receptor set was obtained from a man younger than 30 in good health.

This rearrangement joins TRBV4-1 to TRBJ2-1; 8 nucleotides match TRBD2. Germline-derived CDR1 and CDR2 are MGHRA and YSYEKL. The trim removed 2 bases at V and 8 bases at J, leaving 8 bases unmatched. CDR3 length: 15 amino acids. CDR3 residues: CASSQPGTRSDEQFF. Written as DNA, the CDR3 is TGCGCCAGCAGCCAACCGGGGACTAGATCGGATGAGCAGTTCTTC.

In the case of this clonotype: A much bigger clone sits one base away, suggesting this may be a read error. The rearrangement links TRBV29-1 to TRBJ2-5; TRBD1 matches at 11 bases. The V and J ends lost 6 bases and 11 bases, in that order; junction bases with no gene match: 11. In germline, CDR1 is SQVTM, CDR2 ANQGSEA. There are 13 residues in the CDR3. The CDR3 DNA follows: TGCAGCGTGGGACAGGGGGGGTGGAATGAGCAGTACTTC. It is translated as CSVGQGGWNEQYF.

V and J are TRBV6-2 or TRBV6-3 and TRBJ2-2, with D perhaps TRBD1 or TRBD2 (5 bases each). Germline assignment: CDR1 MNHEY and CDR2 SVGEGT. This CDR3 comprises 13 residues. Trimming took off 4 bases at V and 2 bases at J, with 5 bases between the two ends. The CDR3 nucleotides read TGTGCCAGCAGTTGGGACAACACCGGGGAGCTGTTTTTT. Its protein is CASSWDNTGELFF.

The chain is built from TRBV3-1 and TRBJ2-7; D ambiguous. There are 12 residues in the CDR3. Germline V gene lookup returns CDR1 LGHDT and CDR2 YNNKEL (reference sequence). Deletions cut 9 bases from V and 3 bases from J, with 12 bases between. CDR3 amino acids: CARRTTFYEQYF. DNA for the CDR3: TGTGCCAGACGAACTACTTTCTACGAGCAGTACTTC.

Worth noting for this clonotype: A read error is possible here, since a much larger clone lies one base away. CDR3 loop: CASSGDFQETQFF. CDR3 nucleotide sequence: TGTGCCAGCAGTGGGGACTTCCAAGAGACCCAGTTCTTC. V is TRBV6-1 and J is TRBJ2-1; possibly TRBD2 for D (6 bases). V was pared by 4 bases and J by 13 bases, with 17 bases between. The CDR3 has 13 amino acids. The V gene's germline CDR1 is MNHNS and CDR2 SASEGT.

The rearrangement joins TRBV3-1 to TRBJ2-6; 14 positions match TRBD2. The V and J ends lost 1 base and 1 base, in that order; junction bases with no gene match: 6. CDR3 size: 20 residues. Germline V gene data show CDR1 as LGHDT and CDR2 as YNNKEL (reference sequence). CDR3 in amino acids: CASSQVPGLAGVSGANVLTF. The DNA of the CDR3 is TGTGCCAGCAGCCAAGTACCGGGACTAGCGGGAGTTTCTGGGGCCAACGTCCTGACTTTC.

The rearrangement joins TRBV11-2 to TRBJ2-7, with TRBD2 matching 11 bases. V was clipped by 2 bases and J by 3 bases; unmatched bases: 3. CDR3 length equals 15 residues. Germline V gives CDR1 SGHAT, CDR2 FQNNGV. The CDR3 loop reads CASSLKLAGDYEQYF. In DNA, the CDR3 is TGTGCCAGCAGCTTAAAACTAGCGGGGGACTACGAGCAGTACTTC. Full variable domain (remainder filled in from reference TRBV11-2 and TRBJ2-7): EAGVAQSPRYKIIEKRQSVAFWCNPISGHATLYWYQQILGQGPKLLIQFQNNGVVDDSQLPKDRFSAERLKGVDSTLKIQPAKLEDSAVYLCASSLKLAGDYEQYFGPGTRLTVT.

This clonotype was seen a handful of times. This rearrangement joins TRBV29-1 to TRBJ1-2; TRBD1 might be the D (6 bases). In germline, CDR1 is SQVTM, CDR2 ANQGSEA. V gave up 4 bases and J gave up 1 base, with 7 bases separating them. CDR3 length: 12 amino acids. Written as DNA, the CDR3 is TGCAGCGTTGCGGACAGTAACTATGGCTACACCTTC. Its translation: CSVADSNYGYTF.

The gene calls are TRBV20-1 and TRBJ2-7; TRBD2 agrees at 11 bases. In germline, CDR1 is DFQATT, CDR2 SNEGSKA (reference sequence). V shed 3 bases, J shed 12 bases, and the junction held 7 bases outside the gene matches. CDR3 length equals 12 residues. CDR3 loop: CSASQLGLAAYF. CDR3 nucleotide sequence: TGCAGTGCTAGCCAGCTGGGACTAGCGGCGTACTTC.

Worth noting for this clonotype: One end of the junction fails to match germline, which may point to a read error. The rearrangement uses TRBV7-8 and TRBJ2-1; TRBD1 matches 7 bases. From germline, CDR1 is SGHVS and CDR2 FQNEAQ. The CDR3 has 16 amino acids. CDR3 sequence: CASGRDRASSYNGQFF. CDR3 nucleotide sequence: TGTGCCAGCGGCCGAGACAGGGCAAGCTCCTACAATGGGCAGTTCTTC.

The chain carries TRBV20-1 and TRBJ1-2; no definite D call. This CDR3 has 13 amino acids. Germline V gene data show CDR1 as DFQATT and CDR2 as SNEGSKA (reference sequence). V was cut by 3 bases and J by 8 bases, with 16 bases left in between. The CDR3 DNA follows: TGCAGTGCTAGTATACAGAGACCTAAAGGCTACACCTTC. Its translation: CSASIQRPKGYTF.

This clonotype was picked up a small number of times. CDR3 bases: TGTGCCAGCAGCTTTTATGTTCCGGGCACAGATACGCAGTATTTT. Its translation is CASSFYVPGTDTQYF. V is TRBV7-2 and J is TRBJ2-3, with D unclear. There are 15 residues in the CDR3. The germline V gene has CDR1 SGHTA and CDR2 FQGNSA. With 3 bases removed from V and 1 base from J, the gap between germline ends came to 11 bases.

This chain links TRBV11-2 with TRBJ2-1; the D gene is possibly TRBD1 (5 bases). This CDR3 has 13 amino acids. The germline V and J ends were trimmed by 5 bases and 5 bases, with 10 bases remaining between them. Per germline, CDR1 SGHAT and CDR2 FQNNGV. In DNA, the CDR3 is TGTGCCAGCAGCGTGGGGCCAGACAATGAGCAGTTCTTC. The encoded protein is CASSVGPDNEQFF.

The gene calls are TRBV6-2 or TRBV6-3 and TRBJ2-1; the D is unclear. In germline, CDR1 is MNHEY, CDR2 SVGEGT. CDR3 length: 13 residues. V was pared by 4 bases and J by 3 bases, with 7 bases between. CDR3 nucleotides: TGTGCCAGCAGTTCCTCCGACTACAATGAGCAGTTCTTC. It encodes CASSSSDYNEQFF.

This rearrangement joins TRBV6-5 to TRBJ2-3, with D unclear. Trimming left V 7 bases short and J 6 bases short, with 17 bases between. The CDR3 runs 14 residues. The germline V gene encodes CDR1 MNHEY and CDR2 SVGAGI. For the CDR3, the DNA is TGTGCCAGCAAGTTGACCCCTTTTCATGATACGCAGTATTTT. Its protein is CASKLTPFHDTQYF.

V and J are TRBV20-1 and TRBJ2-7, with D maybe TRBD2 (5 bases). The length of the CDR3 is 16 residues. Trimming removed 5 bases at V and 3 bases at J, with 23 bases between. Germline V gene lookup returns CDR1 DFQATT and CDR2 SNEGSKA (reference sequence). The CDR3 DNA is TGCAGTGCTGAGCGAAGAGAAGAGGACTTCTTCTACGAGCAGTACTTC. Amino acid sequence: CSAERREEDFFYEQYF.

A single count supports this clonotype. This sequence joins TRBV27 and TRBJ1-6; perhaps TRBD1 as D (5 bases). The V end was cut by 3 bases, the J end by 4 bases, with 13 bases between. From germline, CDR1 is MNHEY and CDR2 SMNVEV (reference sequence). The CDR3 has 16 residues. CDR3 in amino acids: CASSFVGQRYNSPLHF. The CDR3 DNA is TGTGCCAGCAGTTTCGTAGGACAAAGATATAATTCACCCCTCCACTTT.

The CDR3 reads CASSPVGSTEAFF. The CDR3 coding sequence is TGTGCCAGCAGCCCTGTAGGGAGCACTGAAGCTTTCTTT. The chain links TRBV7-2 to TRBJ1-1; D not resolved. From germline, CDR1 is SGHTA and CDR2 FQGNSA. The CDR3 runs 13 residues. The V and J ends lost 5 bases and 4 bases respectively, with 11 bases between them.

The chain links TRBV19 to TRBJ2-3; D is unresolved. Germline CDR1 reads LNHDA; CDR2 reads SQIVND (reference sequence). Trimming took 5 bases from V and 2 from J, leaving 17 bases between them. This CDR3 has 16 amino acids. The CDR3 coding sequence is TGTGCCAGTAGTCCCTCGTGGACGGACGACACAGATACGCAGTATTTT. It encodes CASSPSWTDDTDTQYF.

The chain links TRBV6-5 to TRBJ2-7; D is unresolved. Germline V gene sequence: CDR1 MNHEY, CDR2 SVGAGI. Trimming stripped 5 bases from V and 1 base from J, with 15 bases between. The length of the CDR3 is 15 residues. The CDR3 region has the DNA TGTGCCAGCAGTCCTGCCGGGCAATGGTCCTACGAGCAGTACTTC. Translating it yields CASSPAGQWSYEQYF.

The chain recombines TRBV11-2 with TRBJ2-1; no clear D gene. The CDR3 is 15 residues long. Trimming cost V 1 base and J 10 bases, with 17 bases left between them. Germline lookup yields CDR1 SGHAT and CDR2 FQNNGV. CDR3: CASSLVSVGGHEQFF. The CDR3 nucleotides are TGTGCCAGCAGCTTAGTTTCCGTGGGTGGGCACGAGCAGTTCTTC. The variable domain in full, completed from reference TRBV11-2 and TRBJ2-1, reads EAGVAQSPRYKIIEKRQSVAFWCNPISGHATLYWYQQILGQGPKLLIQFQNNGVVDDSQLPKDRFSAERLKGVDSTLKIQPAKLEDSAVYLCASSLVSVGGHEQFFGPGTRLTVL.

This chain links TRBV4-1 with TRBJ2-5, with D unclear. The V end was cut by 1 base, the J end by 1 base, with 13 bases between. There are 16 residues in the CDR3. The germline gives CDR1 MGHRA, CDR2 YSYEKL. The CDR3 DNA is TGCGCCAGCAGCCAAGGCGGTCAACAATTCCAAGAGACCCAGTACTTC. This sequence encodes CASSQGGQQFQETQYF.

This clonotype came up once. J is TRBJ2-1 and V is TRBV7-2; 8 bases fit TRBD2. The assigned J gene may be wrong: the sequence end matches TRBJ2-7 better. CDR3 size: 16 residues. The germline V gene has CDR1 SGHTA and CDR2 FQGNSA. CDR3 residues: CASSLIGSGKYNEQYF. As DNA, the CDR3 is TGTGCCAGCAGCTTAATAGGTAGCGGGAAATACAATGAGCAGTACTTC.

The gene calls are TRBV11-2 and TRBJ2-4; D may be TRBD1 or TRBD2 (6 bases each). Germline V gene lookup returns CDR1 SGHAT and CDR2 FQNNGV. Trimming removed 8 bases at V and 1 base at J, with 15 bases between. The CDR3 is 15 amino acids. The CDR3 DNA reads TGTGCCAGCGACCGGGGGCTCGGGGCCAAAAACATTCAGTACTTC. Its translation: CASDRGLGAKNIQYF.